This T cell receptor (beta chain) was recovered during a study of OX40 agonist ivuxolimab in advanced cancers. Overall study: Three dose-escalation patients had partial responses: one with hepatocellular carcinoma and two with cutaneous melanoma. General study results and limits: Compared with CD4+, CD8+ T cells on average had more expanded clones.

Germline-derived CDR1 and CDR2 are SGHRS and YFSETQ. The CDR3 has 14 amino acids. The V end lost 5 bases, the J end lost 1 base, and 12 bases lay between the germline ends. TCRdb's table, derived via immunoSEQ multiplex PCR, lists solely in-frame clones and lacks some. The sample gives 100,000 to 150,000 clones, approximately 94% of which show up once; more than 0.9% is in the top ten. Samples of blood were obtained at baseline, on cycle 4 day 1, and on cycle 7 day 1. For this clone: Its antigen is still unknown.

Sequenced material: CD4+ or CD8+ T cells sorted from blood, taken in a trial of the OX40 agonist ivuxolimab. This clonotype was obtained from an adult with an advanced solid tumor such as melanoma, head and neck, liver or kidney cancer. The chain recombines TRBV5-1 with TRBJ1-1; D is perhaps TRBD1 (5 bases). This CDR3 reads CASSPVGPNTEAFF. CDR3 in DNA: TGCGCCAGCAGTCCGGTGGGGCCGAACACTGAAGCTTTCTTT.